Sequencing of this TCR beta chain was carried out in a study of T cells expressing NK-cell markers. Study-level information: Sorted CD3+CD56+NKG2C+, CD3+CD56+NKG2C- and CD3+CD56-NKG2C+ T cells supplied TCR beta repertoires.

The germline gives CDR1 LGHDT, CDR2 YNNKEL (reference sequence). The CDR3 totals 14 residues. TCR beta libraries carry UMIs added by 5'RACE template switching. TCRdb reworked the 5' RACE reads into one entry per CDR3 protein, no DNA. Here the sample table reports hundreds of thousands of distinct CDR3 sequences. The chain has TRBV3-1 and TRBJ2-2. This receptor was obtained from a woman aged 18 to 69 in good health. Material for sequencing was blood T cells: a sorted CD56 or NKG2C T cell subset, CD4+ or CD8+ T cells, or bulk PBMC T cells (not recorded which). CDR3 loop: CASRALANTGELFF.